Listed here are 15 T cell receptor beta chains from one sample, sequenced in a study of blood T cell repertoires in COVID-19. Sequencing was performed with immunoSEQ multiplex PCR; in TCRdb, only in-frame clones are kept and a portion is missing. The profile shows over 90,000 clones, about nine tenths of them singletons. The sample taken for sequencing was peripheral blood. These receptors all stem from a man over 45 with acute or convalescent COVID-19.

This chain joins TRBV6-6 and TRBJ2-3, with D possibly being TRBD2 (5 bases). V lost 4 bases to trimming and J lost 4 bases, with 15 bases between them. The CDR3 sequence is 15 residues long. Germline CDR1 reads MNHNY; CDR2 reads SVGAGI (reference sequence). CDR3 region: CASSLAGLGADTQYF. Here the CDR3 DNA reads TGTGCCAGCAGTTTGGCGGGCCTCGGGGCAGATACGCAGTATTTT.

V gene TRBV9 combines with J gene TRBJ1-1; TRBD1 agrees at 7 bases. The CDR3 sequence is 16 residues long. The germline V gene encodes CDR1 SGDLS and CDR2 YYNGEE. Trimming removed 4 bases from V and 1 base from J; junction bases left unmatched: 10. The CDR3 sequence is CASSSPTGTENTEAFF. The CDR3 region has the DNA TGTGCCAGCAGCTCTCCGACAGGGACAGAGAACACTGAAGCTTTCTTT. Based on the CDR3 plus reference TRBV9 and TRBJ1-1, the full variable domain is DSGVTQTPKHLITATGQRVTLRCSPRSGDLSVYWYQQSLDQGLQFLIQYYNGEERAKGNILERFSAQQFPDLHSELNLSSLELGDSALYFCASSSPTGTENTEAFFGQGTRLTVV.

J is TRBJ2-5 and V is TRBV5-1; 8 bases agree with TRBD1. From germline, CDR1 is SGHRS and CDR2 YFSETQ. The CDR3 is made up of 16 amino acids. V lost 4 bases to trimming and J lost 5 bases; unmatched junction nucleotides: 13. DNA for the CDR3: TGCGCCAGCAGCCCGGGGACAGGACTTGAGGTGGAGACCCAGTACTTC. It specifies CASSPGTGLEVETQYF.

The chain combines TRBV14 with TRBJ2-5; D is possibly TRBD1 (6 bases). CDR1 is SGHDN, CDR2 FVKESK, per germline. Trimming took off 6 bases at V and 3 bases at J, with 20 bases between the two ends. The length of the CDR3 is 16 residues. The CDR3 reads CASSPQDRSWEETQYF. The CDR3 nucleotides read TGTGCCAGCAGTCCACAAGACAGGAGTTGGGAAGAGACCCAGTACTTC.

To note about this clone: This same CDR3 is encoded by further DNA sequences in the sample. This chain connects TRBV9 to TRBJ2-7; TRBD2 agrees at 8 bases. CDR1 and CDR2 from the germline V gene are SGDLS and YYNGEE. CDR3 length equals 15 residues. The J segment lost 1 base and the V segment lost 0 bases, leaving 3 bases of the junction unmatched. CDR3 residues: CASSVGTSGSYEQYF. The DNA of the CDR3 is TGTGCCAGCAGCGTAGGAACTAGCGGTTCCTACGAGCAGTACTTC.

The V gene is TRBV9, the J gene TRBJ1-2, with D possibly being TRBD1 (6 bases). The CDR3 is 15 amino acids. Trimming cost V 4 bases and J 2 bases, with 15 bases left between them. Germline CDR1 is SGDLS and CDR2 is YYNGEE. In DNA form, the CDR3 reads TGTGCCAGCAGCTCACCTAGGACAGAAAACTATGGCTACACCTTC. Amino acid sequence: CASSSPRTENYGYTF.

V is TRBV6-5 and J is TRBJ2-2, with 9 bases matching TRBD2. Germline-derived CDR1 and CDR2 are MNHEY and SVGAGI. The CDR3 has 14 residues. Trimming removed 6 bases from V and 2 bases from J; junction bases left unmatched: 1. The CDR3, as DNA: TGTGCCAGCAGAGCGGGGGGCAACACCGGGGAGCTGTTTTTT. The encoded protein is CASRAGGNTGELFF.

The V gene is TRBV18, the J gene TRBJ2-5; 7 nucleotides line up with TRBD2. V gave up 2 bases and J gave up 7 bases; unmatched junction bases: 16. CDR3 length: 17 residues. Per the germline V gene, CDR1 is KGHSH and CDR2 is LQKENI. The CDR3 spells CASSPSSGAVGVGTQYF. Written as DNA, the CDR3 is TGTGCCAGCTCACCATCAAGCGGGGCTGTAGGAGTGGGGACCCAGTACTTC.

The sample holds one count of this clone. The CDR3 region is CASSYENPWDREDTEAFF. The CDR3 DNA sequence: TGTGCCAGCAGTTACGAAAACCCGTGGGACAGGGAAGATACTGAAGCTTTCTTT. The chain combines TRBV6-2 or TRBV6-3 with TRBJ1-1; 9 nucleotides line up with TRBD1. The CDR3 has 18 amino acids. Looked up from germline, CDR1 is MNHEY and CDR2 is SVGEGT. V was clipped by 2 bases and J by 5 bases; unmatched bases: 15.

The chain recombines TRBV11-3 with TRBJ1-2, with 7 bases that match TRBD1. CDR1 is SGHNT, CDR2 YENEEA, per germline. The V gene end was trimmed by 4 bases and the J gene end by 8 bases; junction bases not matched to a gene: 7. The CDR3 extends over 13 amino acids. This CDR3 reads CASSWQGTEGYTF. The CDR3 bases are TGTGCCAGCAGCTGGCAGGGGACAGAAGGCTACACCTTC.

This clone was recorded only once. The V call is TRBV25-1, the J call TRBJ1-5, with TRBD1 matching over 8 bases. The CDR3 is made up of 17 amino acids. Germline assignment: CDR1 MGHDK and CDR2 SYGVNS. V lost 5 bases and J lost 2; bases outside the gene matches: 11. CDR3 in amino acids: CASSRTTGGSGNQPQHF. CDR3 DNA: TGTGCCAGCAGTCGAACTACAGGGGGGTCCGGCAATCAGCCCCAGCATTTT. Based on the CDR3 plus reference TRBV25-1 and TRBJ1-5, the full variable domain is EADIYQTPRYLVIGTGKKITLECSQTMGHDKMYWYQQDPGMELHLIHYSYGVNSTEKGDLSSESTVSRIRTEHFPLTLESARPSHTSQYLCASSRTTGGSGNQPQHFGDGTRLSIL.

The chain has TRBV6-1 and TRBJ1-2, with 8 bases fitting TRBD1. The CDR3 runs 16 residues. V gave up 2 bases and J gave up 6 bases; unmatched junction bases: 11. Germline-derived CDR1 and CDR2 are MNHNS and SASEGT. The CDR3 DNA is TGTGCCAGCAGTGAACGACAGGGGCTACCTCTCGATGGCTACACCTTC. Its protein is CASSERQGLPLDGYTF.

The table lists this clone with a few counts. The rearrangement joins TRBV7-9 to TRBJ2-3, with 11 positions matching TRBD2. V lost 4 bases to trimming and J lost 6 bases; unmatched junction nucleotides: 9. The CDR3 extends over 16 amino acids. CDR1 and CDR2 (germline): SEHNR, FQNEAQ (reference sequence). The CDR3 protein is CASSSGTSGPGDTQYF. CDR3 nucleotides: TGTGCCAGCAGCTCCGGGACTAGCGGTCCGGGGGATACGCAGTATTTT.

The V and J genes are TRBV9 and TRBJ1-3; D not resolved. The V end lost 0 bases, the J end lost 4 bases, and 14 bases lay between the germline ends. The germline V gene encodes CDR1 SGDLS and CDR2 YYNGEE. The CDR3 is 16 residues long. This CDR3 is CASSVEEGRTGNTIYF. The CDR3 DNA is TGTGCCAGCAGCGTAGAAGAGGGCAGGACCGGAAACACCATATATTTT.

The genes are TRBV9 and TRBJ2-7; 8 bases are shared with TRBD2. The germline V gene encodes CDR1 SGDLS and CDR2 YYNGEE. Germline trimming cut 0 bases from V and 7 bases from J; bases unmatched to any gene: 12. The CDR3 is made up of 16 amino acids. The CDR3 protein is CASSVGTGGPEGEQYF. The CDR3 region has the DNA TGTGCCAGCAGCGTAGGGACGGGAGGGCCGGAGGGGGAGCAGTACTTC.